These 20 T cell receptor beta chains were all obtained from the same sample, sequenced in a study of T cells in women clearing cervical HPV infection. The method was immunoSEQ multiplex PCR; TCRdb's version includes in-frame clones alone and lacks a portion of them. The repertoire table contains more than 20,000 clones. The sequenced sample was blood buffy coat. These receptors all stem from a woman aged 18-70 years with a cervical HPV16 infection that either progressed to CIN3+ or cleared (not recorded which).

In the case of this clone: The DNA ends 3 residues before the CDR3 does, and the rest of the CDR3 is filled in from the germline J gene. The rearrangement links TRBV6-1 to TRBJ2-1; the D gene is possibly TRBD1 (6 bases). V shed 2 bases and J shed 8 bases, with 10 bases lying between them. This CDR3 spans 13 amino acids. CDR1 and CDR2 (germline): MNHNS, SASEGT. The CDR3 DNA, read in part, is TGTGCCAGCAGTGAACCAGGACAGTATGAG. Its protein product is CASSEPGQYE. The complete CDR3 protein is CASSEPGQYEQFF.

About this clone itself: The CDR3 extends 3 residues past the end of the read, so its final part is completed from the germline J gene. The V call is TRBV7-3, the J call TRBJ2-2, with D possibly matching TRBD1 (5 bases). Germline V lookup: CDR1 SGHTA, CDR2 FQGTGA. This CDR3 is built from 14 residues. V shed 3 bases and J shed 7 bases, with 12 bases lying between them. The CDR3: CASSFTRDGGELFF. The sequenced part of the CDR3 DNA is TGTGCCAGCAGCTTCACCAGGGATGGCGGGGAG. The variable domain in full, completed from reference TRBV7-3 and TRBJ2-2, reads GAGVSQTPSNKVTEKGKYVELRCDPISGHTALYWYRQSLGQGPEFLIYFQGTGAADDSGLPNDRFFAVRPEGSVSTLKIQRTERGDSAVYLCASSFTRDGGELFFGEGSRLTVL.

As for this clone: The read ends 3 residues shy of where the CDR3 ends; the end is completed using the germline J gene. This chain links TRBV18 with TRBJ2-3; a weak D match, TRBD2 (6 bases). The CDR3 totals 14 residues. Germline lookup yields CDR1 KGHSH and CDR2 LQKENI. CDR3 loop: CASSPPGLQETQYF. The DNA read from the CDR3 is TGTGCCAGCTCACCACCAGGACTACAAGAGACG.

For this clone: The read ends 3 residues shy of where the CDR3 ends; the end is completed using the germline J gene. Other DNA sequences in this specimen translate into the identical CDR3. The gene calls are TRBV11-3 and TRBJ2-2; 7 bases are a match to TRBD1. The germline V gene encodes CDR1 SGHNT and CDR2 YENEEA. The ends lost 9 bases at V and 1 base at J; junction bases unmatched: 2. The CDR3 totals 13 residues. The sequenced part of the CDR3 DNA is TGTGCCAGTAGACAGGGGAACACCGGGGAG. Translation: CASRQGNTGE. The CDR3, in full, reads CASRQGNTGELFF.

The CDR3 DNA, read in part, is TGCGCCAGCAGTGAACAAGCGGGGGGCGTGGAGACC. The encoded protein is CASSEQAGGVET. The entire CDR3 is CASSEQAGGVETQYF. The chain employs TRBV10-2 and TRBJ2-5; 9 bases align to TRBD2. The read finishes 3 residues shy of the CDR3 end, and the germline J gene is used to complete it. J was trimmed by 5 bases and V by 3 bases; bases with no gene match: 7. The CDR3 covers 15 residues. Germline assignment: CDR1 WSHSY and CDR2 SAAADI.

In regard to this clone: Read sequence stops 3 residues before the CDR3 end, and the germline J gene provides the missing end. V gene TRBV5-1 combines with J gene TRBJ1-4; D unclear. The CDR3 has 14 amino acids. In germline, CDR1 is SGHRS, CDR2 YFSETQ. Incomplete CDR3 DNA: TGCGCCAGCAGCTTGGAGGTCGATAATTCACCA. The encoded protein is CASSLEVDNSP. From start to end, the CDR3 is CASSLEVDNSPLFF.

Details on this clone: The CDR3 goes on 3 residues after the read ends, and that part is filled in from the germline J gene. V usage is TRBV2 and J usage is TRBJ1-1, with TRBD1 identical over 7 bases. The CDR3 has 16 amino acids. Germline CDR1 is SNHLY and CDR2 is FYNNEI. The J segment lost 1 base and the V segment lost 4 bases, leaving 9 bases of the junction unmatched. The DNA read from the CDR3 is TGTGCCAGCAGTGGGGCAACCGGGACAGCGAACACTGAA. As protein: CASSGATGTANTE. In full, the CDR3 is CASSGATGTANTEAFF.

This clone shows up as medium-sized (0.01 to 0.1%) by frequency. The read is 3 residues too short to cover the CDR3 end, so that end is filled in from the germline J gene. The V call is TRBV20-1, the J call TRBJ2-3; D gene unclear. V was shortened by 5 bases and J by 8 bases, with 11 bases between the two germline ends. The germline CDR1 and CDR2 sequences are DFQATT and SNEGSKA (reference sequence). CDR3 length: 11 amino acids. The sequenced part of the CDR3 DNA is TGCAGTGCTCCCCACCCCAGTACG. Protein sequence: CSAPHPST. The CDR3 in full is CSAPHPSTQYF.

As concerns this clone: The CDR3 end is not reached by the read, which stops 3 residues before it; the germline J gene fills it in. The chain joins TRBV19 to TRBJ2-7; possibly TRBD1 for D (7 bases). Germline V CDR1 and CDR2: LNHDA, SQIVND (reference sequence). The V end was cut by 5 bases, the J end by 3 bases, with 11 bases between. The CDR3 runs to 13 residues. The sequenced part of the CDR3 DNA is TGTGCCAGTAGTCTCCAGGGGGGCTACGAG. This translates into CASSLQGGYE. The entire CDR3 protein reads CASSLQGGYEQYF.

Note on this clone: The read falls 3 residues short of the CDR3 end, and the missing part is taken from the germline J gene. This specimen includes other DNA sequences encoding the same CDR3. The chain carries TRBV30 and TRBJ1-3, with TRBD1 identical over 8 bases. Losses at the gene ends were 2 bases for V and 0 bases for J; bases not matched to a gene: 3. The CDR3 is 15 amino acids. The V gene's germline CDR1 is GTSNPN and CDR2 SVGIG (reference sequence). The CDR3 region is CAWSPGGISGNTIYF. The sequenced CDR3 bases are TGTGCCTGGAGTCCAGGGGGCATCTCTGGAAACACC.

On this clone: The read comes to an end 3 residues before the CDR3 does, leaving the germline J gene to fill in the end. V is TRBV19 and J is TRBJ1-1; D gene unclear. The CDR3 has 13 residues. The germline CDR1 and CDR2 sequences are LNHDA and SQIVND (reference sequence). V lost 3 bases to trimming and J lost 0 bases, with 5 bases between them. Partial CDR3 DNA: TGTGCCAGTAGTATCTACTTGAACACTGAA. It yields the protein CASSIYLNTE. The complete CDR3 reads CASSIYLNTEAFF.

The covered CDR3 bases are TGTGCCAGCAGCTTGGTCCGGTCCACCGGGGAG. Translation gives CASSLVRSTGE. The full CDR3 reads CASSLVRSTGELFF. J is TRBJ2-2 and V is TRBV5-4; D gene ambiguous. The read terminates 3 residues ahead of where the CDR3 ends, so the germline J gene completes it. This CDR3 is built from 14 residues. Germline lookup yields CDR1 SGHNT and CDR2 YYREEE (reference sequence). The V end was cut by 0 bases, the J end by 4 bases, with 7 bases between. The variable domain in full, completed from reference TRBV5-4 and TRBJ2-2, reads ETGVTQSPTHLIKTRGQQVTLRCSSQSGHNTVSWYQQALGQGPQFIFQYYREEENGRGNFPPRFSGLQFPNYSSELNVNALELDDSALYLCASSLVRSTGELFFGEGSRLTVL.

Concerning this clone itself: The CDR3 is cut off 3 residues early in the read; its end comes from the germline J gene. The V call is TRBV28, the J call TRBJ2-3; D perhaps matches TRBD1 (6 bases). Germline CDR1 is MDHEN and CDR2 is SYDVKM. Trimming removed 10 bases from V and 5 bases from J, with 19 bases in between. There are 14 residues in the CDR3. Partial CDR3 DNA: TGTGCCACAGGGAGCTTCAGGGGCGGAGATACG. Amino acids: CATGSFRGGDT. The CDR3 as a whole reads CATGSFRGGDTQYF.

The CDR3: CASSVDRDGKTQYF. CDR3 DNA (partial): TGCGCCAGCAGTGTCGACAGGGACGGAAAGACC. This chain links TRBV10-1 with TRBJ2-5; 7 bases align to TRBD1. The read ends 3 residues shy of where the CDR3 ends; the end is completed using the germline J gene. Germline V gene data show CDR1 as WNHNN and CDR2 as SYGVQD (reference sequence). This CDR3 is built from 14 residues. The J segment lost 6 bases and the V segment lost 4 bases, leaving 8 bases of the junction unmatched.

In the case of this clone: The read comes to an end 3 residues before the CDR3 does, leaving the germline J gene to fill in the end. The V gene is TRBV30, the J gene TRBJ2-7, with TRBD1 identical over 9 bases. Per the germline V gene, CDR1 is GTSNPN and CDR2 is SVGIG (reference sequence). J gave up 2 bases and V 5 bases, and 4 bases lay outside the gene matches. CDR3 length: 13 residues. This chain's CDR3 is CAWGTGITYEQYF. The sequenced part of the CDR3 DNA is TGTGCCTGGGGGACAGGGATTACCTACGAG.

To note about this clone: The sequenced fragment ends 3 residues before the CDR3 boundary, so the rest is inferred from the germline J gene. The chain employs TRBV18 and TRBJ1-2; maybe TRBD1 (6 bases). This CDR3 spans 14 amino acids. Trimming took 2 bases from V and 3 from J, leaving 10 bases between them. Germline V gene sequence: CDR1 KGHSH, CDR2 LQKENI. This CDR3 is CASSPDRQDYGYTF. The sequenced CDR3 bases are TGTGCCAGCTCACCAGACAGGCAAGACTATGGC.

Remarks on this clone: The CDR3 goes on 3 residues after the read ends, and that part is filled in from the germline J gene. The gene calls are TRBV19 and TRBJ2-7; 11 bases agree with TRBD1. V shed 5 bases, J shed 4 bases, and the junction held 4 bases outside the gene matches. Germline CDR1 LNHDA, CDR2 SQIVND (reference sequence). This CDR3 has 14 residues. Partial CDR3 DNA: TGTGCCAGTAGTTGGACAGGGGGCGAGTACGAG. As protein: CASSWTGGEYE. The CDR3 reads in full as CASSWTGGEYEQYF.

Concerning this clone: The read terminates 3 residues before the CDR3 end, so the remaining end is supplied by the germline J gene. The chain couples TRBV19 to TRBJ2-1, with 11 bases lining up with TRBD2. The CDR3 is made up of 19 amino acids. From germline, CDR1 is LNHDA and CDR2 SQIVND (reference sequence). V lost 6 bases to trimming and J lost 0 bases; unmatched junction nucleotides: 13. The CDR3 bases that were read are TGTGCCAGTAGGACAAATCCGGGACTAGCGGAAAGCTCCTACAATGAG. Its protein is CASRTNPGLAESSYNE. The whole CDR3 reads CASRTNPGLAESSYNEQFF. Full variable domain (outside the CDR3, taken from reference TRBV19 and TRBJ2-1): DGGITQSPKYLFRKEGQNVTLSCEQNLNHDAMYWYRQDPGQGLRLIYYSQIVNDFQKGDIAEGYSVSREKKESFPLTVTSAQKNPTAFYLCASRTNPGLAESSYNEQFFGPGTRLTVL.

As for this clone: The CDR3 end falls 3 residues outside the read, so it is completed with the germline J gene. This rearrangement joins TRBV5-4 to TRBJ2-3; 7 nucleotides align to TRBD2. CDR3 size: 15 residues. Germline V lookup: CDR1 SGHNT, CDR2 YYREEE (reference sequence). V was clipped by 2 bases and J by 0 bases; unmatched bases: 3. This chain's CDR3 is CASSFFGGSTDTQYF. CDR3 DNA, as far as it was read: TGTGCCAGCAGCTTCTTCGGGGGGAGCACAGATACG.

Turning to this clone: The read comes to an end 3 residues before the CDR3 does, leaving the germline J gene to fill in the end. The rearrangement joins TRBV30 to TRBJ1-4, with D unresolved. The ends were cut back, 2 bases at V and 5 bases at J, with 9 bases in the middle. Germline values: CDR1 GTSNPN, CDR2 SVGIG (reference sequence). The length of the CDR3 is 13 residues. The part of the CDR3 DNA that was read is TGTGCCTGGAGTTCGAACTCCAATGAAAAA. This sequence encodes CAWSSNSNEK. The full CDR3 sequence reads CAWSSNSNEKLFF.